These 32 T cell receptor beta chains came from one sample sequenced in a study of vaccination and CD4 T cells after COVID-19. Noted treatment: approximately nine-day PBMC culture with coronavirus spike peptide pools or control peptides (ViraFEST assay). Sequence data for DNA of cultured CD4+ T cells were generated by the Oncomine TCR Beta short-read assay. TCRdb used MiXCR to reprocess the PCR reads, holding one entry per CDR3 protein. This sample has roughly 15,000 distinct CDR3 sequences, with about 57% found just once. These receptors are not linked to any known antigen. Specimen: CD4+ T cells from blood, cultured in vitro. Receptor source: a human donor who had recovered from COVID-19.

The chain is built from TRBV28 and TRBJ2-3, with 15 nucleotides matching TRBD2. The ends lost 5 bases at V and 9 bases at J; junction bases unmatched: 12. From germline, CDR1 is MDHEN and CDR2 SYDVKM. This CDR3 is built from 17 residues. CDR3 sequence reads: CASSPIRTSGGAYTQYF. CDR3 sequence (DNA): TGTGCCAGCAGTCCCATCCGGACTAGCGGGGGGGCCTACACGCAGTATTTT.

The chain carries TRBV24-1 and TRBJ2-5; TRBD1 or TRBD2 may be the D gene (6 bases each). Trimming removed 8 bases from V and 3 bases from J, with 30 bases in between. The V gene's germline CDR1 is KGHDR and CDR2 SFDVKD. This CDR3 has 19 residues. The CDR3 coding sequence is TGTGCCACCAAAGAGGCCCAGCGAGGCTGGGGGGCAACGGAAGAGACCCAGTACTTC. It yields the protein CATKEAQRGWGATEETQYF.

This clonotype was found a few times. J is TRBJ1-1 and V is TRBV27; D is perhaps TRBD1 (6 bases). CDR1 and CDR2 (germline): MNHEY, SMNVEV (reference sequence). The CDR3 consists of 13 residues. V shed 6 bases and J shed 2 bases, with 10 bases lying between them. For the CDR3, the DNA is TGTGCCAGCAGGAAACAGGGTAACACTGAAGCTTTCTTT. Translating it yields CASRKQGNTEAFF.

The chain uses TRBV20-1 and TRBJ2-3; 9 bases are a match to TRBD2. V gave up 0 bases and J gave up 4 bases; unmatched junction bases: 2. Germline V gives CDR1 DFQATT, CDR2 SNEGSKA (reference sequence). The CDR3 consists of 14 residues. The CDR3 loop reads CSAREGTSPDTQYF. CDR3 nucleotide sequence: TGCAGTGCTAGAGAAGGGACTAGCCCAGATACGCAGTATTTT.

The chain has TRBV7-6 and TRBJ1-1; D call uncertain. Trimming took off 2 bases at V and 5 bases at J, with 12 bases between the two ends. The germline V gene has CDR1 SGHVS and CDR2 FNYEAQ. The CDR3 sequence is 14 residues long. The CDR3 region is CASSLNAGSTEAFF. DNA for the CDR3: TGTGCCAGCAGCTTAAATGCGGGTAGTACTGAAGCTTTCTTT.

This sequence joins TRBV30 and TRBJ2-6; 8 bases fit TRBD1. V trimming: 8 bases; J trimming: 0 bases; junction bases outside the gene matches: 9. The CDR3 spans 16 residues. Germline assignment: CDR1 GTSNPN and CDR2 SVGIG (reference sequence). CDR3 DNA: TGTGCCCGGAAGACAGGGGCCAACTCTGGGGCCAACGTCCTGACTTTC. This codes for CARKTGANSGANVLTF.

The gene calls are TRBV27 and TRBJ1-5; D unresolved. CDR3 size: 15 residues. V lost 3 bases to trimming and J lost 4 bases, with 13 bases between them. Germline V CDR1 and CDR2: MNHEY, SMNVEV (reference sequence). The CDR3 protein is CASSLASPANQPQHF. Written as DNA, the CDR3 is TGTGCCAGCAGTTTGGCGAGCCCCGCAAATCAGCCCCAGCATTTT.

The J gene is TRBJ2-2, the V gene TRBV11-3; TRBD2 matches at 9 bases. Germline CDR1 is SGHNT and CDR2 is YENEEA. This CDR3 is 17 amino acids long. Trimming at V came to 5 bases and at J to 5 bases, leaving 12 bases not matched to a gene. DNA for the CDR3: TGTGCCAGCAGCGTACTGATGGGACTAGCTATAACCGGGGAGCTGTTTTTT. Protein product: CASSVLMGLAITGELFF.

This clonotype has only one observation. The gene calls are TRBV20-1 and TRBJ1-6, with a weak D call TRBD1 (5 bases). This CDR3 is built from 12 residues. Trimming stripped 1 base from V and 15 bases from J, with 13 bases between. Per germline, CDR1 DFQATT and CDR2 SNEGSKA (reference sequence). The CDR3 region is CSARAGPRVLHF. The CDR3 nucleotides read TGCAGTGCTAGAGCGGGGCCGCGGGTCCTCCACTTT.

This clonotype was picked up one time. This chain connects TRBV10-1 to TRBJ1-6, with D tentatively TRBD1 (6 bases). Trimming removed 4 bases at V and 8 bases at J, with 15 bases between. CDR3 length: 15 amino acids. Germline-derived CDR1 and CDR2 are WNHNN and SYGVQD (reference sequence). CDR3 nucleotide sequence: TGCGCCAGCAGTGCCGGGGGGCTACGGGATTCACCCCTCCACTTT. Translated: CASSAGGLRDSPLHF.

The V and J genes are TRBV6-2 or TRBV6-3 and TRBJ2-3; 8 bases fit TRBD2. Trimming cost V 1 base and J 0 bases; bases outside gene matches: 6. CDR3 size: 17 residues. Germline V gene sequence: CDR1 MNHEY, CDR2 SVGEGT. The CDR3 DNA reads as TGTGCCAGCAGTTACTTGATTAGCGGGACAAGCACAGATACGCAGTATTTT. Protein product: CASSYLISGTSTDTQYF.

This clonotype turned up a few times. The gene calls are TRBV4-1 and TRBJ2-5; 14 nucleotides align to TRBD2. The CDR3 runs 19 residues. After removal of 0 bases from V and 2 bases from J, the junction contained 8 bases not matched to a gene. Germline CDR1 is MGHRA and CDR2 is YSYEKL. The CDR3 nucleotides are TGCGCCAGCAGCCAAGATCTGGGACTAGCGGGAGCGGAACAAGAGACCCAGTACTTC. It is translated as CASSQDLGLAGAEQETQYF.

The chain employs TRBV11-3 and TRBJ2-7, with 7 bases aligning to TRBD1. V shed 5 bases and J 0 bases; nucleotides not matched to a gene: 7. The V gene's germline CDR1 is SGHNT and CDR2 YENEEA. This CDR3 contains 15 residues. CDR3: CASSPVTGSSYEQYF. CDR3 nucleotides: TGTGCCAGCAGCCCAGTGACAGGGAGCTCCTACGAGCAGTACTTC.

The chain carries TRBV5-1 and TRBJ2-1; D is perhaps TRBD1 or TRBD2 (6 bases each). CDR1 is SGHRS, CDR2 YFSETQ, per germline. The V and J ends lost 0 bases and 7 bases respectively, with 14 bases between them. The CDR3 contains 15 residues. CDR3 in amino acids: CASSLGGTLLNEQFF. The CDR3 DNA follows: TGCGCCAGCAGCTTGGGCGGGACATTGTTGAATGAGCAGTTCTTC. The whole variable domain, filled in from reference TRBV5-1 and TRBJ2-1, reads KAGVTQTPRYLIKTRGQQVTLSCSPISGHRSVSWYQQTPGQGLQFLFEYFSETQRNKGNFPGRFSGRQFSNSRSEMNVSTLELGDSALYLCASSLGGTLLNEQFFGPGTRLTVL.

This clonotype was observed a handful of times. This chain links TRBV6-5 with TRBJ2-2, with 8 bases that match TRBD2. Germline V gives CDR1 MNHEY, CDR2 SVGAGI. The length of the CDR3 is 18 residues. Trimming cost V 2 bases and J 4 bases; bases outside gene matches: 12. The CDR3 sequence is CASSYPTGAGGGTGELFF. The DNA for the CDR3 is TGTGCCAGCAGTTACCCGACAGGTGCGGGAGGTGGCACCGGGGAGCTGTTTTTT.

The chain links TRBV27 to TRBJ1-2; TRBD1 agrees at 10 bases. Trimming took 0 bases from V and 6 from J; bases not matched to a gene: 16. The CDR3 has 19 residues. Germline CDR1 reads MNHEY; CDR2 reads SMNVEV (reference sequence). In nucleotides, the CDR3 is TGTGCCAGCAGTTTATCGGAGTATGGAATCGGACAGGGGGTTCATGGCTACACCTTC. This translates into CASSLSEYGIGQGVHGYTF.

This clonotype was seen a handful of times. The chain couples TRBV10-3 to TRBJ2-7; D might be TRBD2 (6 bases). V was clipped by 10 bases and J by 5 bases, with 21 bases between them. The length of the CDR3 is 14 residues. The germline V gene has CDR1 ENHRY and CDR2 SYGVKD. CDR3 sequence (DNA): TGTGCCACCTACAGCGGCGGAGGGATCGACGAGCAGTACTTC. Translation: CATYSGGGIDEQYF.

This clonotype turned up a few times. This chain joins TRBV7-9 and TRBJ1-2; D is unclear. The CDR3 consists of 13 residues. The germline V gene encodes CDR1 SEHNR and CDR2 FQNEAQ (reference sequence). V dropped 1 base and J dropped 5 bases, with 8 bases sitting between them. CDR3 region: CASSLGAGYGYTF. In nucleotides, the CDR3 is TGTGCCAGCAGCTTAGGTGCGGGATATGGCTACACCTTC.

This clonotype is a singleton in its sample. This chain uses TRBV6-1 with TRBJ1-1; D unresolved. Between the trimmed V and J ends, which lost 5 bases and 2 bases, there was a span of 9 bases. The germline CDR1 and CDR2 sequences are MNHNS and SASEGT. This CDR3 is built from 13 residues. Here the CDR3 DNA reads TGTGCCAGCAGTCCTGACTTTAACACTGAAGCTTTCTTT. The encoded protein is CASSPDFNTEAFF.

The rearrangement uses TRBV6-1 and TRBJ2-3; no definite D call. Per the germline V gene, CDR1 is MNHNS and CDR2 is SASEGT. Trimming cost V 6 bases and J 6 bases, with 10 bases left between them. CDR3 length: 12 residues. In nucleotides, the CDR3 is TGTGCCAGCAGGACCTTGACGGATACGCAGTATTTT. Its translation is CASRTLTDTQYF.

As DNA, the CDR3 is TGCAGTGCCGTGACCCGGGCCCAAGAGACCCAGTACTTC. Translation gives CSAVTRAQETQYF. J is TRBJ2-5 and V is TRBV20-1; no definite D call. This CDR3 is 13 amino acids long. Trimming shortened V by 6 bases and J by 1 base, and 12 bases separated the two germline ends. Germline assignment: CDR1 DFQATT and CDR2 SNEGSKA (reference sequence).

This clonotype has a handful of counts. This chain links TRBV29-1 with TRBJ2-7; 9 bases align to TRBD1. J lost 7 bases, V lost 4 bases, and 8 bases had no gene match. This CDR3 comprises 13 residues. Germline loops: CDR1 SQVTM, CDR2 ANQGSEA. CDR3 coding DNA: TGCAGCGTTGCCGGGACAGGGAAGACAGAGCAGTACTTC. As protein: CSVAGTGKTEQYF.

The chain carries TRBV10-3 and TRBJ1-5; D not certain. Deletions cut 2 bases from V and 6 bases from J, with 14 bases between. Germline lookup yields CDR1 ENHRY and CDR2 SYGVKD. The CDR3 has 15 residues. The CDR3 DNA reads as TGTGCCATCAGTGAGACGGGCCCGAACGTTCAGCCCCAGCATTTT. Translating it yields CAISETGPNVQPQHF.

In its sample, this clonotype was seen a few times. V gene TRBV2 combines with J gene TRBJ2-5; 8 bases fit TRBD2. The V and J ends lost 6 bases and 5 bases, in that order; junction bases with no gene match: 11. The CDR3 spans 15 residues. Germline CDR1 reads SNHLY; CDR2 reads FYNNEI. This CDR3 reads CASSLAEAGGETQYF. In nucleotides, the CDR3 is TGTGCCAGCAGCCTCGCCGAGGCGGGGGGTGAGACCCAGTACTTC. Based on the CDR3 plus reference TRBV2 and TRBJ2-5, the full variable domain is EPEVTQTPSHQVTQMGQEVILRCVPISNHLYFYWYRQILGQKVEFLVSFYNNEISEKSEIFDDQFSVERPDGSNFTLKIRSTKLEDSAMYFCASSLAEAGGETQYFGPGTRLLVL.

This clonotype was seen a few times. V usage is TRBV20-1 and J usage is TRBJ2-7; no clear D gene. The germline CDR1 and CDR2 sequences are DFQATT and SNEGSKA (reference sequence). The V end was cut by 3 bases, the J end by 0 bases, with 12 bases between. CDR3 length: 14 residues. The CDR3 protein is CSARSLFSSYEQYF. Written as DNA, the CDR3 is TGCAGTGCTAGGTCCCTATTTAGCTCCTACGAGCAGTACTTC.

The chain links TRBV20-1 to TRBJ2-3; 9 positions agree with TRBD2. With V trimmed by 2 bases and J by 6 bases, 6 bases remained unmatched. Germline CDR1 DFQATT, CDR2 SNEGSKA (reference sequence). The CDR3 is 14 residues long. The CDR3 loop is CSARLSSGRDTQYF. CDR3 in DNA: TGCAGTGCTAGATTATCCAGCGGGAGGGATACGCAGTATTTT.

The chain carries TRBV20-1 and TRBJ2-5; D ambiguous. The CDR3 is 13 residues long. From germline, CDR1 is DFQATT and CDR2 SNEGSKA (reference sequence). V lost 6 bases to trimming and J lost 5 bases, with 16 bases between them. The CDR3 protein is CSAGPPGTETQYF. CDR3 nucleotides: TGCAGTGCAGGACCCCCGGGTACGGAGACCCAGTACTTC.

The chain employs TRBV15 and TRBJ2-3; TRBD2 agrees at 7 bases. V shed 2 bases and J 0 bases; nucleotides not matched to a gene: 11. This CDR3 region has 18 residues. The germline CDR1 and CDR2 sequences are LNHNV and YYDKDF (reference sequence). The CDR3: CATSRPGSPGGSTDTQYF. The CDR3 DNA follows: TGTGCCACCAGCAGACCCGGATCCCCCGGGGGGAGCACAGATACGCAGTATTTT.

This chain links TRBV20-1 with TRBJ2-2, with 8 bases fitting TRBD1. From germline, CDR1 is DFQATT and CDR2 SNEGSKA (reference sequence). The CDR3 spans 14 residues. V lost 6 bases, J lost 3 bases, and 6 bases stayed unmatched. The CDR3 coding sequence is TGCAGTGCAGGCATGGACAGGGACACCGGGGAGCTGTTTTTT. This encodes CSAGMDRDTGELFF.

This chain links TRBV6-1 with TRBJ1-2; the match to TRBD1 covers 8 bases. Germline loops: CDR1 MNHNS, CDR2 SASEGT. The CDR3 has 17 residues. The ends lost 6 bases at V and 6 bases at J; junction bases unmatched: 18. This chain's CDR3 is CASSPGNPTGGYHGYTF. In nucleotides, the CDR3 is TGTGCCAGCAGCCCCGGCAATCCTACAGGGGGGTATCATGGCTACACCTTC.

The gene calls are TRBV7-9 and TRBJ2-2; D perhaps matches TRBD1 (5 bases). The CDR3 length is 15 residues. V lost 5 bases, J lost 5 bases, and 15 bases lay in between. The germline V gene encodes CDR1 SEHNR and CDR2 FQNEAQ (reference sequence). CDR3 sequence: CASSPRLAGTGELFF. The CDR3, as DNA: TGTGCCAGCAGCCCCAGGTTGGCAGGGACCGGGGAGCTGTTTTTT.

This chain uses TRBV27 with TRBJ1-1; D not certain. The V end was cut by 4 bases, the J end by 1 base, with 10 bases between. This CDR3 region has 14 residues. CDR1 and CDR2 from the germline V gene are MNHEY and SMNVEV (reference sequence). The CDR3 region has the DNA TGTGCCAGCAGTTGGTCCCGAGGGAACACTGAAGCTTTCTTT. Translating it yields CASSWSRGNTEAFF.